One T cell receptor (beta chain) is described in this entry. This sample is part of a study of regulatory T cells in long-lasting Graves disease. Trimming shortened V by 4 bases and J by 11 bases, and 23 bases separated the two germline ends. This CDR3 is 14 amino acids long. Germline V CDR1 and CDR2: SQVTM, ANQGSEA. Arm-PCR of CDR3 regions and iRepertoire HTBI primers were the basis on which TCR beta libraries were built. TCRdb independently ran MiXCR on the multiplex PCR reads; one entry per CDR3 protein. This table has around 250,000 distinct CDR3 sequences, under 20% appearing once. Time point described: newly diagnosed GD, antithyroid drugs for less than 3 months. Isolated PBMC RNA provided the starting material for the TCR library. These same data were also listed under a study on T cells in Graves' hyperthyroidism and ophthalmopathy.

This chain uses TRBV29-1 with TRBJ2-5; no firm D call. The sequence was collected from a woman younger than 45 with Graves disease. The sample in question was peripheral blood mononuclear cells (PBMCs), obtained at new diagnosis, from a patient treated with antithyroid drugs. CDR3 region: CSVVWGHMGNEQYF. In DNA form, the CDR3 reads TGCAGCGTTGTTTGGGGTCATATGGGCAATGAGCAGTACTTC.